A single TCR beta chain is shown here with its context. Its antigen is not identified. The data derive from a study of T cells after yellow fever vaccination. General observations from the study: The CD4 compartment and the CD8 compartment contained a small share of clonotypes in common.

Template switching by 5'RACE produced TCR cDNA, adding a universal primer site and UMIs. One entry per CDR3 protein, called by TCRdb with MiXCR from the 5' RACE reads. The data contain 180,000 or so distinct CDR3 sequences, 11% of them singletons. This TCR derives from a man aged 18 to 29 who received the YFV17D yellow fever vaccine. Material: CD8+ T cells sorted from PBMCs, obtained 15 days after the yellow fever booster vaccination.

The DNA of the CDR3 is TGTGCCAGCAGTTCGCTAGCGGCACAAGAGACCCAGTACTTC. This gives the protein CASSSLAAQETQYF. The chain is built from TRBV7-9 and TRBJ2-5; TRBD2 aligns across 7 bases. V was pared by 6 bases and J by 2 bases, with 6 bases of the junction left unmatched. This CDR3 comprises 14 residues. CDR1 SEHNR and CDR2 FQNEAQ come from the germline V gene (reference sequence).